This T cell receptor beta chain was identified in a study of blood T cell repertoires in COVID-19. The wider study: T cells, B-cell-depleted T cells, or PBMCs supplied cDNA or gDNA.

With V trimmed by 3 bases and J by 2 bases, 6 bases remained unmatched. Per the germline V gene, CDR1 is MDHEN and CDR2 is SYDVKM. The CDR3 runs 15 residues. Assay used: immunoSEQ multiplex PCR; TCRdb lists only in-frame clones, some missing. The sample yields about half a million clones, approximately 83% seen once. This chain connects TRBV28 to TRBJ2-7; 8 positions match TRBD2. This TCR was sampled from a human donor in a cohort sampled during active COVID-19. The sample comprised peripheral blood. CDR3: CASSFLPGGPYEQYF. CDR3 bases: TGTGCCAGCAGTTTCCTCCCGGGAGGGCCCTACGAGCAGTACTTC.